This T cell receptor beta chain was found in a study of blood T cell repertoires in COVID-19. The table came from immunoSEQ multiplex PCR; TCRdb's copy has only in-frame clones and leaves some out. Among about 300,000 clones, less than 85% were seen once, and the ten largest hold 1.9%. Cohorts were based on clinical histories the participants reported. A PCR-confirmed or clinician-diagnosed COVID-19 case had contacted exposed participants within 2 weeks of entry. The CDR3 is made up of 13 amino acids. Germline loops: CDR1 SQVTM, CDR2 ANQGSEA. V lost 4 bases and J 0 bases, leaving 8 bases between the germline ends.

Sequenced input: PBMCs or T cells enriched from blood (not recorded which). This receptor was taken from a woman under 40 who had been exposed to COVID-19. This chain joins TRBV29-1 and TRBJ2-3, with a weak D call TRBD1 (5 bases). CDR3 sequence: CSVGTSSTDTQYF. The DNA of the CDR3 is TGCAGCGTTGGGACATCTAGCACAGATACGCAGTATTTT.